This TCR beta chain is from a study of blood T cell repertoires in COVID-19. Whole-study context: COVID-19 samples from acute and convalescent phases originated in the United States, Italy and Spain.

The CDR3 spans 13 residues. V lost 6 bases to trimming and J lost 8 bases; unmatched junction nucleotides: 9. CDR1 and CDR2 (germline): DFQATT, SNEGSKA (reference sequence). Method: immunoSEQ multiplex PCR; TCRdb's copy keeps in-frame clones and lacks some. The profile covers about 110,000 clones, with around four fifths appearing a single time and 4% to 4.5% taken by the ten largest. The specimen was peripheral blood. J is TRBJ2-1 and V is TRBV20-1; TRBD1 aligns across 8 bases. This TCR was recovered from a woman between 65 and 79 years old with acute or convalescent COVID-19. The chain's CDR3 is CSASQGARDEQFF. CDR3 bases: TGCAGTGCCAGTCAGGGGGCGAGGGATGAGCAGTTCTTC.